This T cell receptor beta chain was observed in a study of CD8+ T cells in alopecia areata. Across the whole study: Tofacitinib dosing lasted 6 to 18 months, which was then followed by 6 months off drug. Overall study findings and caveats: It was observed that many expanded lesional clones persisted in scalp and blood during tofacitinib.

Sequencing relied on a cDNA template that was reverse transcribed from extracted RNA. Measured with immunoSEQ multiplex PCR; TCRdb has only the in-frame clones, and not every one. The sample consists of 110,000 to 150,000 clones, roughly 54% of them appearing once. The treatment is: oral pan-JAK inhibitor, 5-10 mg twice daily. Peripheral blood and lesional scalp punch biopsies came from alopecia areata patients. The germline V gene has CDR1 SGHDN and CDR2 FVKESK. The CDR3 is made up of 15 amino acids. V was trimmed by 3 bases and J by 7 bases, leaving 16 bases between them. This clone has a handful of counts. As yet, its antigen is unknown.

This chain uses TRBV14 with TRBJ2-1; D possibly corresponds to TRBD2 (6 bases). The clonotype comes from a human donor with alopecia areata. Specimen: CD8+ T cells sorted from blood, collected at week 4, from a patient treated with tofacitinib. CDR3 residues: CASSHTGRGRNEQFF. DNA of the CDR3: TGTGCCAGCAGCCACACGGGACGGGGGAGGAATGAGCAGTTCTTC.